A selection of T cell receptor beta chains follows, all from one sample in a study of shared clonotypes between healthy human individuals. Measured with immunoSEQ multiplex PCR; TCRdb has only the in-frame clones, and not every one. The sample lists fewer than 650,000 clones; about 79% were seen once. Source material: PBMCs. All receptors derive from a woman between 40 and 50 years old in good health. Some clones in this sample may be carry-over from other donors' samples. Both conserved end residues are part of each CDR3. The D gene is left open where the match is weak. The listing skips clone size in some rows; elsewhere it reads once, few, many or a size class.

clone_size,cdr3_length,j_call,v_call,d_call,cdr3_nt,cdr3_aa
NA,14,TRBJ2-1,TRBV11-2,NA,TGTGCCAGCAGCTTAGTGGGTCCCTACAATGAGCAGTTCTTC,CASSLVGPYNEQFF
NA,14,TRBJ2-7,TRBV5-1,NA,TGCGCCAGCAGCTTATCGACTAGTTTAGGGGAGCAGTACTTC,CASSLSTSLGEQYF
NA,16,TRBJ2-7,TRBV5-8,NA,TGTGCCAGCAGCCCAAGGGGGGGGTGGGCCTCCTACGAGCAGTACTTC,CASSPRGGWASYEQYF
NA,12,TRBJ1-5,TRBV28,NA,TGTGCCAGCAGTGTTCGCAATCAGCCCCAGCATTTT,CASSVRNQPQHF
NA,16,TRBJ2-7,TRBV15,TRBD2,TGTGCCACCAGCAGAGGTCCGCGGGAGTTAGACTACGAGCAGTACTTC,CATSRGPRELDYEQYF
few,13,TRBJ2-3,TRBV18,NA,TGTGCCAGCTCACCTCCAATACAAGATACGCAGTATTTT,CASSPPIQDTQYF
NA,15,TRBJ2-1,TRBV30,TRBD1,TGTGCCTGGAGCCGAGGACAGGGGTGGTACAATGAGCAGTTCTTC,CAWSRGQGWYNEQFF
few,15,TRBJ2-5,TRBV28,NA,TGTGCCAGCAGTTCTGGGCGAGGAGCTACGGAGACCCAGTACTTC,CASSSGRGATETQYF
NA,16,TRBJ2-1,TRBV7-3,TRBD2,TGTGCCAGCAGCTTAGACTTAGCGGGAACCTACAATGAGCAGTTCTTC,CASSLDLAGTYNEQFF
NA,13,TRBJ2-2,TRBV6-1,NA,TGTGCCAGCACCTTAACTCACACCGGGGAGCTGTTTTTT,CASTLTHTGELFF
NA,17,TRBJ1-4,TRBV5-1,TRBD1,TGCGCCAGCAGCTTGGAGGCCATCGGACAGGGAAATGAAAAACTGTTTTTT,CASSLEAIGQGNEKLFF
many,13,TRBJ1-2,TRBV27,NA,TGTGCCAGCAGTGATGGGGGCGCGTATGGCTACACCTTC,CASSDGGAYGYTF
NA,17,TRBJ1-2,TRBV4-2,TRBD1,TGTGCCAGCAGCCAACCGGTCCACAGGGGTGGCGGGTATGGCTACACCTTC,CASSQPVHRGGGYGYTF
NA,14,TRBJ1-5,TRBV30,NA,TGTGCCTGGAGTGCGGGTGTCGGCAATCAGCCCCAGCATTTT,CAWSAGVGNQPQHF
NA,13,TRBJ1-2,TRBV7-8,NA,TGTGCCAGCAGCTTAGCTGCGGGGCTCGCCGACACCTTC,CASSLAAGLADTF
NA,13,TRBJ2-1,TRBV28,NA,TGTGCCAGCACTAGGCAGAGTTACAATGAGCAGTTCTTC,CASTRQSYNEQFF
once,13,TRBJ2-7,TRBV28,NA,TGTGCCAGCGCAGTTGGAACAACCTACGAGCAGTACTTC,CASAVGTTYEQYF
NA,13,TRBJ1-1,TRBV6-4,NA,TGTGCCAGCAGCGACCACGAGAACACTGAAGCTTTCTTT,CASSDHENTEAFF
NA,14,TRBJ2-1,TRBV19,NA,TGTGCCAGTAGTTATGCGGGAATAAGGGATGAGCAGTTCTTC,CASSYAGIRDEQFF
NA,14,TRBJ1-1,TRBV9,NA,TGTGCCAGCAGCGAGGGGGGTCCGGACACTGAAGCTTTCTTT,CASSEGGPDTEAFF
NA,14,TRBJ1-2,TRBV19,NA,TGTGCCAGTAGTCCCAGGGACTTCAACTATGGCTACACCTTC,CASSPRDFNYGYTF
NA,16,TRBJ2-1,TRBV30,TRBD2,TGTGCCTGGAGTGGACTAGCGGGAATTAAGGGGGATGAGCAGTTCTTC,CAWSGLAGIKGDEQFF
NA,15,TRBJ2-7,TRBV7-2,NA,TGTGCCAGCAGCTTATATTGGGGGCTAGGGTACGAGCAGTACTTC,CASSLYWGLGYEQYF
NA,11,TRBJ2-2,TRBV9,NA,TGTGCCAGCAGCGCGAGCGGGGAGCTGTTTTTT,CASSASGELFF
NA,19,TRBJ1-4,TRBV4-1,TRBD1,TGCGCCAGCAGCCACCCCCGTCTTATTGAGGGACAGATGAATGAAAAACTGTTTTTT,CASSHPRLIEGQMNEKLFF
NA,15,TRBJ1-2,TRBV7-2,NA,TGTGCCAGCAGCTTCAGGGCAGGGGTGGACTATGGCTACACCTTC,CASSFRAGVDYGYTF
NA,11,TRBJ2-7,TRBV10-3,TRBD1,TGTGCCATACGACAGGGGGGCGAGCAGTACTTC,CAIRQGGEQYF
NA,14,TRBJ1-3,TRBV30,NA,TGTGCCTGGAGTGGCGGGACAACTGGAAACACCATATATTTT,CAWSGGTTGNTIYF
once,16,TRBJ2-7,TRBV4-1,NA,TGCGCCAGCAGCCAGGGAATAGTCCTACCCCCCCACGAGCAGTACTTC,CASSQGIVLPPHEQYF
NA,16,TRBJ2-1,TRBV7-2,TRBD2,TGTGCCAGCAGCCCGGGACTAGCCCTGGGGGCCAATGAGCAGTTCTTC,CASSPGLALGANEQFF
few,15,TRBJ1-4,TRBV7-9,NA,TGTGCCAGCAGCTTAGCTGGACAGCAAAATGAAAAACTGTTTTTT,CASSLAGQQNEKLFF
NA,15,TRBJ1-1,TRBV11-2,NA,TGTGCCAGCAGCTGGGCAGGGGCCAGGAACACTGAAGCTTTCTTT,CASSWAGARNTEAFF
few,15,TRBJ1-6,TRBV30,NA,TGTGCCTGGAGTGTACAAAGCTCCTATAATTCACCCCTCCACTTT,CAWSVQSSYNSPLHF
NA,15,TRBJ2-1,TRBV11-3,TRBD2,TGTGCCAGCAGCGCCGGGACTAGCCTGGGGAATGAGCAGTTCTTC,CASSAGTSLGNEQFF
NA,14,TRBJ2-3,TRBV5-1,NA,TGCGCCAGCAGCTTGGGTGGGCCGACAGATACGCAGTATTTT,CASSLGGPTDTQYF
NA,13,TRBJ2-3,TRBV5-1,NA,TGCGCCAGCAGCTTAGAGACCACAGATACGCAGTATTTT,CASSLETTDTQYF
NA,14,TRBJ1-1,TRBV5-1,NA,TGCGCCAGCAGCCCTACAGGGTTGAACACTGAAGCTTTCTTT,CASSPTGLNTEAFF
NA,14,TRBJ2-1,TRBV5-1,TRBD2,TGCGCCAGCAAAGGGACTAGCGGCCTCAATGAGCAGTTCTTC,CASKGTSGLNEQFF
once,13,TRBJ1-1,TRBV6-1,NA,TGTGCCAGCAGTCCAACAGGGAACACTGAAGCTTTCTTT,CASSPTGNTEAFF
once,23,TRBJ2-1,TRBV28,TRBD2,TGTGCCAGCAGTTCCCGACATGGTCCGCGGGAGGGCCAAAGTGACGGGCACTATGGTGAGCAGTTCTTC,CASSSRHGPREGQSDGHYGEQFF
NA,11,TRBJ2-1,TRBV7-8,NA,TGTGCCAGCAGCTTAGTTGAACGGTTGTTCTTC,CASSLVERLFF
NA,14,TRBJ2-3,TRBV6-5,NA,TGTGCCAGCAGTAACCGGGACCCCCGGGCCACGCAGTATTTT,CASSNRDPRATQYF
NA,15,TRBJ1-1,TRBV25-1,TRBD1,TGTGCCAGCAGCTTTAGGGGGCTGGGGAACACTGAAGCTTTCTTT,CASSFRGLGNTEAFF
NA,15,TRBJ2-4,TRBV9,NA,TGTGCCAGCAGCCAAGAGATCTTAGCCAAAAACATTCAGTACTTC,CASSQEILAKNIQYF
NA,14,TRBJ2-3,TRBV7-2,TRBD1,TGTGCCAGCAGCTTGACAGGGATCACAGATACGCAGTATTTT,CASSLTGITDTQYF
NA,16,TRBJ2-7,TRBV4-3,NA,TGCGCCAGCAGCCAAGGAGGGGGAAACAGGGCCGACGAGCAGTACTTC,CASSQGGGNRADEQYF
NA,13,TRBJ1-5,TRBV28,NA,TGTGCCAGCACCACGTTTGGCTCTCAGCCCCAGCATTTT,CASTTFGSQPQHF
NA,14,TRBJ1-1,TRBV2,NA,TGTGCCAGCAGTGTTCTGACGGTCATCACTGAAGCTTTCTTT,CASSVLTVITEAFF
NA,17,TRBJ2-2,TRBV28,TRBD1,TGTGCCAGCAGTCCCCTCCAATACAGGGGAACGACCGGGGAGCTGTTTTTT,CASSPLQYRGTTGELFF
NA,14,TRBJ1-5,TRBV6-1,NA,TGTGCCAGCAGCCTGACAAGAAGCAATCAGCCCCAGCATTTT,CASSLTRSNQPQHF
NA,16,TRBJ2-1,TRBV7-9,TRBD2,TGTGCCAGCAGCTTCGGGGGGGCGGAAGGCATGAATGAGCAGTTCTTC,CASSFGGAEGMNEQFF
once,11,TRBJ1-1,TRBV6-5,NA,TGTGCCAGTGGTTTGAACACTGAAGCTTTCTTT,CASGLNTEAFF
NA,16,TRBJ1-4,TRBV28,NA,TGTGCCAGCAGTTTCCAACAGGGTTGGTCCAATGAAAAACTGTTTTTT,CASSFQQGWSNEKLFF
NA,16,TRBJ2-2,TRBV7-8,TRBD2,TGTGCCAGCAGCCCCCGACTAGCCCATAACACCGGGGAGCTGTTTTTT,CASSPRLAHNTGELFF
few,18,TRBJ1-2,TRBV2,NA,TGTGCCAGCAGTAACTCAGGGCGTACTCCTCTCCGGGGTTATGGCTACACCTTC,CASSNSGRTPLRGYGYTF
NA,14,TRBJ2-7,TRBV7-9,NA,TGTGCCAGCACCCGGGACGGGAGAGGGTACGAGCAGTACTTC,CASTRDGRGYEQYF
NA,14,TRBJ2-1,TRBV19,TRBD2,TGTGCCAGTAGTACTAGGACTAGTCTCAATGAGCAGTTCTTC,CASSTRTSLNEQFF
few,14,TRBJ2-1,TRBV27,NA,TGTGCCAGCGTACGTCTGCAGGGCGGCAATGAGCAGTTCTTC,CASVRLQGGNEQFF
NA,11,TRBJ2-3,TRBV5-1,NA,TGCGCCAGCAGCTACGAAGATACGCAGTATTTT,CASSYEDTQYF
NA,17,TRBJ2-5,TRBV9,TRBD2,TGTGCCAGCAGCGTAGAGGGACTAGCGGGAGGAGGAGAGACCCAGTACTTC,CASSVEGLAGGGETQYF